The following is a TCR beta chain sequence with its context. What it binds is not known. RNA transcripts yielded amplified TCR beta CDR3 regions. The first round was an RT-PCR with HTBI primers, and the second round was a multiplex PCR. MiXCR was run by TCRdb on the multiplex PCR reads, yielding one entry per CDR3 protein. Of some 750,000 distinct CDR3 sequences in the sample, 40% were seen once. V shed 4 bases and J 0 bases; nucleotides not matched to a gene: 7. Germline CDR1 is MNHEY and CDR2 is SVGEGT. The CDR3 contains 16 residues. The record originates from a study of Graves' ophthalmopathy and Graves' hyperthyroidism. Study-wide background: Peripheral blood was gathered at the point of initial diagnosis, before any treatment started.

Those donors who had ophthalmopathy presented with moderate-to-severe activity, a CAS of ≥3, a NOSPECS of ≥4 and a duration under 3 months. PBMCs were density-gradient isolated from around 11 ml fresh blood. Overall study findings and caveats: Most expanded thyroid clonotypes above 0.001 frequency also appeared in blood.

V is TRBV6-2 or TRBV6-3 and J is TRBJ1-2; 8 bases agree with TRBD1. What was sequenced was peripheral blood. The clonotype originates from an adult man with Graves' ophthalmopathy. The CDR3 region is CASSLSRGQANYGYTF. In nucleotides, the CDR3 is TGTGCCAGCAGTTTATCAAGGGGACAGGCTAACTATGGCTACACCTTC.